The 23 T cell receptor beta chains listed next were all sequenced from one sample in a study of cytomegalovirus exposure and HLA in healthy donors (dated by TCRdb to 2016 to 2017). Library construction relied on the immunoSEQ multiplex PCR assay. For the multiplex PCR, a mixture combining 60 forward primers for TCR Vbeta segments and 13 reverse primers for TCR Jbeta segments was used. What TCRdb holds here is the immuneACCESS table cut down to in-frame rearrangements. Part of the clones is not present; checked against another copy, under half of the missing clones reflect an unresolved V gene, and the others are unexplained. The sample has some 110,000 clones on record, approximately 80% of them singletons. Of the sample, roughly 12% falls within the top ten clones. The sequencing input was PBMCs. The receptor source for this set is a woman aged 40-49 years in good health and CMV-seropositive.

The genes are TRBV19 and TRBJ2-7, with D uncertain. CDR1 is LNHDA, CDR2 SQIVND, per germline (reference sequence). This CDR3 has 12 amino acids. The V gene lost 6 bases and the J gene lost 6 bases, with 12 bases spanning the gap. CDR3 in amino acids: CASRPEKGEQYF. The CDR3 nucleotides are TGTGCCAGTAGGCCGGAGAAAGGCGAGCAGTACTTC.

The chain carries TRBV27 and TRBJ2-3, with D possibly matching TRBD2 (5 bases). The CDR3 is 15 amino acids. The germline CDR1 and CDR2 sequences are MNHEY and SMNVEV (reference sequence). V was shortened by 7 bases and J by 11 bases, with 25 bases between the two germline ends. This CDR3 reads CASTAKGAPTLMQYF. The DNA of the CDR3 is TGTGCCAGCACTGCTAAGGGAGCTCCCACCTTGATGCAGTATTTT.

V and J are TRBV14 and TRBJ2-7, with 7 bases lining up with TRBD2. Looked up from germline, CDR1 is SGHDN and CDR2 is FVKESK. J lost 3 bases, V lost 6 bases, and 8 bases had no gene match. The CDR3 is 14 residues long. The CDR3 bases are TGTGCCAGCAGTAGGTGGGAGGGTTTCTACGAGCAGTACTTC. Protein product: CASSRWEGFYEQYF.

V usage is TRBV7-8 and J usage is TRBJ2-5; possible D gene TRBD1, 6 bases. The length of the CDR3 is 14 residues. Trimming stripped 4 bases from V and 5 bases from J, with 14 bases between. CDR1 is SGHVS and CDR2 is FQNEAQ in the germline V gene. CDR3 region: CASSSHRETETQYF. CDR3 bases: TGTGCCAGCAGCTCACACAGGGAAACGGAGACCCAGTACTTC.

The chain carries TRBV4-1 and TRBJ2-7; possibly TRBD2 for D (6 bases). The CDR3 sequence is 15 residues long. Germline CDR1 MGHRA, CDR2 YSYEKL. Between the trimmed V and J ends, which lost 3 bases and 2 bases, there was a span of 14 bases. In DNA, the CDR3 is TGCGCCAGCAGCCATGCTGTGGGGGGTCCCTACGAGCAGTACTTC. Protein product: CASSHAVGGPYEQYF.

The chain uses TRBV5-1 and TRBJ2-1; possibly TRBD2 for D (6 bases). Germline V CDR1 and CDR2: SGHRS, YFSETQ. The CDR3 has 15 residues. The V end was cut by 0 bases, the J end by 2 bases, with 9 bases between. CDR3 coding DNA: TGCGCCAGCAGCTTGGAGACGGGAGCCTACAATGAGCAGTTCTTC. This gives the protein CASSLETGAYNEQFF.

The chain couples TRBV9 to TRBJ1-3; 7 nucleotides line up with TRBD1. After removal of 3 bases from V and 0 bases from J, the junction contained 9 bases not matched to a gene. Germline CDR1 reads SGDLS; CDR2 reads YYNGEE. CDR3 size: 17 residues. The CDR3 sequence is CASSAWDSEVSGNTIYF. In nucleotides, the CDR3 is TGTGCCAGCAGCGCGTGGGACAGCGAGGTCTCTGGAAACACCATATATTTT.

This sequence joins TRBV6-1 and TRBJ1-4; TRBD1 matches 7 bases. Germline V lookup: CDR1 MNHNS, CDR2 SASEGT. The CDR3 consists of 14 residues. Trimming at V came to 6 bases and at J to 8 bases, leaving 9 bases not matched to a gene. CDR3 sequence: CASRPLGGWEKLFF. In nucleotides, the CDR3 is TGTGCCAGCAGACCCCTAGGGGGCTGGGAAAAACTGTTTTTT.

The chain uses TRBV14 and TRBJ1-1; 8 bases agree with TRBD1. CDR3 length: 20 amino acids. Germline assignment: CDR1 SGHDN and CDR2 FVKESK. J lost 1 base, V lost 0 bases, and 16 bases had no gene match. CDR3 region: CASSQDPKRQGSLWNTEAFF. The CDR3 coding sequence is TGTGCCAGCAGCCAAGATCCCAAGAGACAGGGGTCGTTATGGAACACTGAAGCTTTCTTT.

J is TRBJ2-3 and V is TRBV5-4, with D possibly matching TRBD1 (5 bases). The germline CDR1 and CDR2 sequences are SGHNT and YYREEE (reference sequence). The V gene lost 1 base and the J gene lost 2 bases, with 8 bases spanning the gap. The length of the CDR3 is 14 residues. CDR3 region: CASSLRQNTDTQYF. CDR3 bases: TGTGCCAGCAGCTTGCGACAGAACACAGATACGCAGTATTTT.

The chain uses TRBV15 and TRBJ2-1, with TRBD2 identical over 7 bases. V gave up 3 bases and J gave up 4 bases; unmatched junction bases: 9. The CDR3 is made up of 16 amino acids. Germline V CDR1 and CDR2: LNHNV, YYDKDF (reference sequence). The CDR3 protein is CATSSPSPRGYNEQFF. CDR3 DNA: TGTGCCACCAGCAGTCCCTCTCCGCGGGGGTACAATGAGCAGTTCTTC.

V and J are TRBV28 and TRBJ1-2, with a tentative D call TRBD1 (6 bases). The CDR3 runs 15 residues. The V end was cut by 5 bases, the J end by 2 bases, with 15 bases between. Germline CDR1 MDHEN, CDR2 SYDVKM. In nucleotides, the CDR3 is TGTGCCAGCAGTACCCGGGGGGCTCCAAACTATGGCTACACCTTC. This sequence encodes CASSTRGAPNYGYTF.

The chain joins TRBV11-2 to TRBJ2-7; D is uncertain. CDR1 SGHAT and CDR2 FQNNGV come from the germline V gene. This CDR3 is 13 amino acids long. Trimming took 1 base from V and 3 from J, leaving 7 bases between them. The CDR3 reads CASSLGVSYEQYF. The CDR3 region has the DNA TGTGCCAGCAGCTTAGGTGTGAGCTACGAGCAGTACTTC.

The rearrangement joins TRBV5-4 to TRBJ2-7; the match to TRBD2 covers 10 bases. The junction had 6 bases not matched to a gene; V was cut back by 0 bases and J by 6 bases. This CDR3 comprises 15 residues. Germline V lookup: CDR1 SGHNT, CDR2 YYREEE (reference sequence). The CDR3 DNA sequence: TGTGCCAGCAGCTTGGGGAGCGGGAGGGCCACCGAGCAGTACTTC. It encodes CASSLGSGRATEQYF.

The chain uses TRBV29-1 and TRBJ2-1, with D tentatively TRBD1 (6 bases). CDR1 and CDR2 (germline): SQVTM, ANQGSEA. The CDR3 spans 14 residues. V dropped 1 base and J dropped 9 bases, with 16 bases sitting between them. The CDR3 spells CSVEGVEGVGEQFF. CDR3 DNA sequence: TGCAGCGTTGAAGGGGTAGAGGGGGTGGGTGAGCAGTTCTTC.

V is TRBV28 and J is TRBJ1-2; unclear D gene. This CDR3 has 13 amino acids. Deletions cut 6 bases from V and 7 bases from J, with 15 bases between. Germline V gene data show CDR1 as MDHEN and CDR2 as SYDVKM. CDR3 DNA: TGTGCCAGCAGCAGAGGAGATCCGGGTGGCTACACCTTC. The encoded protein is CASSRGDPGGYTF.

The gene calls are TRBV5-1 and TRBJ1-3, with D possibly being TRBD1 (5 bases). The CDR3 loop spans 14 amino acids. Per germline, CDR1 SGHRS and CDR2 YFSETQ. The V end was cut by 7 bases, the J end by 5 bases, with 16 bases between. CDR3 DNA sequence: TGCGCCAGCTCCGCGGGGGTCCCCCGAAACACCATATATTTT. Protein product: CASSAGVPRNTIYF.

This clone was seen at least ten times. The rearrangement links TRBV10-1 to TRBJ1-2; TRBD1 matches 7 bases. In germline, CDR1 is WNHNN, CDR2 SYGVQD (reference sequence). Trimming took 5 bases from V and 8 from J; bases not matched to a gene: 8. This CDR3 contains 13 residues. Written as DNA, the CDR3 is TGCGCCAGCAGTTCGGACAGGCTGGGAGGCTACACCTTC. This codes for CASSSDRLGGYTF.

The rearrangement joins TRBV20-1 to TRBJ1-1; D gene unclear. CDR3 length equals 11 residues. The V end lost 3 bases, the J end lost 8 bases, and 10 bases lay between the germline ends. The germline gives CDR1 DFQATT, CDR2 SNEGSKA (reference sequence). CDR3 coding DNA: TGCAGTGCTAGTGATGGGAGAGAAGCTTTCTTT. Translation: CSASDGREAFF.

The chain has TRBV7-3 and TRBJ2-2; 9 bases align to TRBD1. Germline CDR1 reads SGHTA; CDR2 reads FQGTGA. This CDR3 has 16 amino acids. The V gene end was trimmed by 5 bases and the J gene end by 2 bases; junction bases not matched to a gene: 6. The CDR3 loop is CASSPQTGGNTGELFF. For the CDR3, the DNA is TGTGCCAGCAGCCCCCAGACAGGGGGTAACACCGGGGAGCTGTTTTTT.

The V and J genes are TRBV11-2 and TRBJ2-2; tentative D call: TRBD1 (5 bases). This CDR3 comprises 14 residues. CDR1 is SGHAT and CDR2 is FQNNGV in the germline V gene. V lost 2 bases and J lost 2, with 6 bases in between. The CDR3 bases are TGTGCCAGCAGCTTACAGGGTAACACCGGGGAGCTGTTTTTT. This gives the protein CASSLQGNTGELFF.

The rearrangement joins TRBV6-4 to TRBJ2-3; the D is unclear. Trimming stripped 3 bases from V and 11 bases from J, with 15 bases between. This CDR3 is built from 13 residues. Looked up from germline, CDR1 is MRHNA and CDR2 is SNTAGT. CDR3 protein: CASSESQLTLQYF. Written as DNA, the CDR3 is TGTGCCAGCAGTGAATCTCAACTAACCTTGCAGTATTTT.

This clone appeared a single time. The chain couples TRBV9 to TRBJ2-4, with TRBD1 identical over 11 bases. The CDR3 spans 15 residues. With V trimmed by 0 bases and J by 7 bases, 3 bases remained unmatched. The germline CDR1 and CDR2 sequences are SGDLS and YYNGEE. Written as DNA, the CDR3 is TGTGCCAGCAGCGTAGAGGGGACAGGGGGGAACATTCAGTACTTC. It is translated as CASSVEGTGGNIQYF.